This T cell receptor (beta chain) was recovered during a study of T cells in Graves' hyperthyroidism and ophthalmopathy. This clonotype was observed a handful of times. CDR1 is GTSNPN, CDR2 SVGIG, per germline (reference sequence). The CDR3 totals 12 residues. Between the trimmed V and J ends, which lost 2 bases and 4 bases, there was a span of 6 bases. The diagnoses drew upon clinical symptoms, serum thyroxine and TRAb, thyroid ultrasound and orbital computed tomography. Amplification of TCR beta CDR3 regions was performed using RNA transcripts as template. Researchers ran a first-round RT-PCR on the TCR CDR3 using the HTBI primer set. One entry per CDR3 protein, called by TCRdb with MiXCR from the multiplex PCR reads. Among a few hundred thousand distinct CDR3 sequences listed, approximately 44% were seen once.

The receptor was isolated from an adult woman with Graves' disease, either hyperthyroidism or ophthalmopathy (not recorded which). The rearrangement uses TRBV30 and TRBJ1-5; D call uncertain. Sequenced material: peripheral blood or thyroid tissue (not recorded which). As DNA, the CDR3 is TGTGCCTGGAGTAGGCCGAATCAGCCCCAGCATTTT. Translation: CAWSRPNQPQHF.